This entry concerns a single T cell receptor beta chain. Antigen: not known. The data were taken from a study of T cells in Graves' hyperthyroidism and ophthalmopathy. Regarding the study as a whole: Ophthalmopathy, which appeared later, was predicted by the model a median about 6.8 months before onset. Blood held most thyroid clonotypes expanded above 0.001 frequency.

Template material for amplifying TCR beta CDR3 regions consisted of RNA transcripts. HTBI primers were employed in a first-round RT-PCR of the TCR CDR3. TCRdb re-called the multiplex PCR reads with MiXCR, one entry per CDR3 protein. The table lists 300,000 to 450,000 distinct CDR3 sequences, less than 20% of them singletons. Criteria for exclusion of patients were uncontrolled infection, other autoimmune disease, pregnancy or lactation. Diagnoses used clinical symptoms, serum thyroxine and TRAb, thyroid ultrasound and orbital computed tomography. V was pared by 4 bases and J by 2 bases, with 14 bases between. The CDR3 sequence is 16 residues long. Germline CDR1 and CDR2: LGHDT and YNNKEL (reference sequence).

The source is a woman between 18 and 30 years old with Graves' hyperthyroidism that later progressed to Graves' ophthalmopathy. The chain has TRBV3-1 and TRBJ2-2, with D perhaps matching TRBD2 (5 bases). Sequenced material: blood. Here the CDR3 reads CASSPGAGPNTGELFF. Here the CDR3 DNA reads TGTGCCAGCAGCCCTGGCGCGGGCCCCAACACCGGGGAGCTGTTTTTT.